The 17 T cell receptor beta chains listed next were all sequenced from one sample in a study of cytomegalovirus exposure and HLA in healthy donors. Vbeta (60) and Jbeta (13) primers were used in the PCR. Profiled with immunoSEQ multiplex PCR; TCRdb holds only in-frame clones, not every one. In the table there are 200,000 to 250,000 clones, almost 80% of which are singletons. Input material: PBMCs. These TCRs come from a young man in good health and CMV-seronegative.

The chain combines TRBV7-8 with TRBJ2-4, with 10 bases fitting TRBD2. The CDR3 length is 19 residues. CDR1 and CDR2 (germline): SGHVS, FQNEAQ. Unmatched junction bases numbered 8, after V lost 0 bases and J lost 0 bases. The CDR3 reads CASSLARLAGAQAKNIQYF. CDR3 coding DNA: TGTGCCAGCAGCTTAGCGCGGCTAGCGGGGGCCCAAGCCAAAAACATTCAGTACTTC.

V usage is TRBV5-1 and J usage is TRBJ2-7; the D gene is possibly TRBD2 (6 bases). CDR3 length: 16 amino acids. V gave up 0 bases and J gave up 3 bases, with 16 bases separating them. CDR1 is SGHRS and CDR2 is YFSETQ in the germline V gene. CDR3 amino acids: CASSLGLTLASYEQYF. CDR3 DNA: TGCGCCAGCAGCTTGGGGCTTACCCTAGCGAGCTACGAGCAGTACTTC.

The chain recombines TRBV28 with TRBJ2-1; the match to TRBD1 covers 7 bases. The CDR3 is 18 residues long. V was pared by 3 bases and J by 3 bases, with 14 bases of the junction left unmatched. The V gene's germline CDR1 is MDHEN and CDR2 SYDVKM. The DNA for the CDR3 is TGTGCCAGCAGTTTCCCCGGAGGAGACAGGGTCCTCTACAATGAGCAGTTCTTC. It specifies CASSFPGGDRVLYNEQFF. The variable domain in full, completed from reference TRBV28 and TRBJ2-1, reads DVKVTQSSRYLVKRTGEKVFLECVQDMDHENMFWYRQDPGLGLRLIYFSYDVKMKEKGDIPEGYSVSREKKERFSLILESASTNQTSMYLCASSFPGGDRVLYNEQFFGPGTRLTVL.

The genes are TRBV7-6 and TRBJ1-1; the D is unclear. CDR1 SGHVS and CDR2 FNYEAQ come from the germline V gene. The CDR3 length is 14 residues. V lost 5 bases and J lost 2, with 12 bases in between. For the CDR3, the DNA is TGTGCCAGCAGCCTAGGGCAACCTAACACTGAAGCTTTCTTT. Residues: CASSLGQPNTEAFF.

The J gene is TRBJ2-5, the V gene TRBV5-1; a weak D match, TRBD2 (5 bases). Trimming left V 4 bases short and J 5 bases short, with 18 bases between. This CDR3 spans 15 amino acids. Germline CDR1 and CDR2: SGHRS and YFSETQ. The CDR3 DNA follows: TGCGCCAGCAGCCTGGGGTTTCGGGGTCAGGAGACCCAGTACTTC. Translating it yields CASSLGFRGQETQYF. Full variable domain (rest looked up from reference TRBV5-1 and TRBJ2-5): KAGVTQTPRYLIKTRGQQVTLSCSPISGHRSVSWYQQTPGQGLQFLFEYFSETQRNKGNFPGRFSGRQFSNSRSEMNVSTLELGDSALYLCASSLGFRGQETQYFGPGTRLLVL.

CDR3: CASSEEAGTGYGYTF. CDR3 nucleotide sequence: TGTGCCAGCAGTGAAGAAGCCGGGACAGGCTATGGCTACACCTTC. J is TRBJ1-2 and V is TRBV6-1; 8 bases map to TRBD1. The CDR3 is 15 amino acids. Looked up from germline, CDR1 is MNHNS and CDR2 is SASEGT. Trimming took 1 base from V and 4 from J; bases not matched to a gene: 5.

The chain recombines TRBV5-1 with TRBJ2-7; 10 nucleotides agree with TRBD1. The germline V gene has CDR1 SGHRS and CDR2 YFSETQ. This CDR3 has 14 residues. After removal of 5 bases from V and 3 bases from J, the junction contained 5 bases not matched to a gene. CDR3 loop: CASRGQGTNYEQYF. The CDR3 bases are TGCGCCAGCAGGGGACAGGGGACGAACTACGAGCAGTACTTC.

The rearrangement uses TRBV7-9 and TRBJ2-1; D might be TRBD2 (7 bases). In germline, CDR1 is SEHNR, CDR2 FQNEAQ (reference sequence). The germline V and J ends were trimmed by 5 bases and 6 bases, with 14 bases remaining between them. CDR3 length equals 14 residues. The CDR3 loop reads CASSPTGGPNEQFF. CDR3 in DNA: TGTGCCAGCAGCCCGACCGGGGGGCCCAATGAGCAGTTCTTC. Using reference TRBV7-9 and TRBJ2-1 for the parts outside the CDR3, the full variable domain is DTGVSQNPRHKITKRGQNVTFRCDPISEHNRLYWYRQTLGQGPEFLTYFQNEAQLEKSRLLSDRFSAERPKGSFSTLEIQRTEQGDSAMYLCASSPTGGPNEQFFGPGTRLTVL.

This chain uses TRBV6-5 with TRBJ1-1; a possible D gene is TRBD1 (6 bases). Trimming pared 5 bases from V and 0 bases from J, leaving 10 bases between. The CDR3 extends over 14 amino acids. Germline V gene data show CDR1 as MNHEY and CDR2 as SVGAGI. CDR3: CASSPGQLNTEAFF. The DNA for the CDR3 is TGTGCCAGCAGTCCCGGACAGTTGAACACTGAAGCTTTCTTT.

The chain couples TRBV30 to TRBJ2-7; TRBD2 aligns across 10 bases. CDR3 length equals 14 residues. Unmatched junction bases numbered 7, after V lost 3 bases and J lost 5 bases. The V gene's germline CDR1 is GTSNPN and CDR2 SVGIG (reference sequence). CDR3 in amino acids: CAWRLSGRTHEQYF. The CDR3 nucleotides read TGTGCCTGGAGACTTAGCGGGAGGACGCACGAGCAGTACTTC.

The V and J genes are TRBV19 and TRBJ2-7; 7 bases are shared with TRBD1. The V gene end was trimmed by 3 bases and the J gene end by 7 bases; junction bases not matched to a gene: 15. Per the germline V gene, CDR1 is LNHDA and CDR2 is SQIVND (reference sequence). The length of the CDR3 is 16 residues. As DNA, the CDR3 is TGTGCCAGTAGTATTGATAGAGGGGACAGCCCCTCGGAGCAGTACTTC. Translation: CASSIDRGDSPSEQYF.

The chain links TRBV4-3 to TRBJ1-2, with a tentative D call TRBD1 (5 bases). Trimming pared 0 bases from V and 4 bases from J, leaving 12 bases between. Germline V lookup: CDR1 LGHNA, CDR2 YSLEER. The CDR3 loop spans 15 amino acids. This CDR3 reads CASSQDHETVYGYTF. CDR3 coding DNA: TGCGCCAGCAGCCAAGATCATGAGACAGTCTATGGCTACACCTTC.

The chain joins TRBV28 to TRBJ1-5; 7 bases fit TRBD1. CDR1 is MDHEN, CDR2 SYDVKM, per germline. The CDR3 spans 14 residues. Unmatched junction bases numbered 4, after V lost 5 bases and J lost 3 bases. DNA for the CDR3: TGTGCCAGCAGTGAGGGACAGCTCAATCAGCCCCAGCATTTT. Translating gives CASSEGQLNQPQHF.

The rearrangement joins TRBV19 to TRBJ2-5; 8 bases map to TRBD1. CDR3 length: 11 amino acids. Germline trimming cut 6 bases from V and 9 bases from J; bases unmatched to any gene: 3. Per the germline V gene, CDR1 is LNHDA and CDR2 is SQIVND (reference sequence). The CDR3 region is CASRQGGAQYF. CDR3 sequence (DNA): TGTGCCAGTAGACAGGGGGGCGCCCAGTACTTC.

The chain links TRBV6-6 to TRBJ2-1; 8 positions match TRBD1. The germline V gene has CDR1 MNHNY and CDR2 SVGAGI (reference sequence). Trimming took 6 bases from V and 3 from J; bases not matched to a gene: 7. The CDR3 is made up of 15 amino acids. CDR3 residues: CASSPGQGGYNEQFF. Here the CDR3 DNA reads TGTGCCAGCAGCCCCGGACAGGGAGGCTACAATGAGCAGTTCTTC.

This chain connects TRBV7-2 to TRBJ2-5; D is perhaps TRBD1 (6 bases). The CDR3 extends over 14 amino acids. V lost 5 bases and J 1 base, leaving 11 bases between the germline ends. Per the germline V gene, CDR1 is SGHTA and CDR2 is FQGNSA. The CDR3 nucleotides are TGTGCCAGCAGCCCACAGGGCCCCCAAGAGACCCAGTACTTC. Translated, it gives CASSPQGPQETQYF.

A word on this clone: Given the absence of the conserved phenylalanine or tryptophan at the CDR3 end, a read error is likely. The chain employs TRBV19 and TRBJ1-5; the match to TRBD1 covers 7 bases. The CDR3 consists of 13 residues. V lost 5 bases to trimming and J lost 7 bases; unmatched junction nucleotides: 5. Germline V gene sequence: CDR1 LNHDA, CDR2 SQIVND (reference sequence). The CDR3 reads CASSLRQGQPQHS. As DNA, the CDR3 is TGTGCCAGTAGTCTAAGACAGGGACAGCCCCAGCATTCT.